This T cell receptor beta chain was sequenced in a study of post-analysis software for immune sequencing data. In the study overall: The disease courses covered relapsing-remitting, secondary progressive and progressive-relapsing multiple sclerosis. Study results and caveats: Comparison with controls showed significantly lower normalized Chao1 diversity in multiple sclerosis patients. Strong same-batch co-clustering of samples appeared with F measure clustering. Included in a set of a few TRBV segments more frequent in patients than controls were TRBV5-6, TRBV5-1 and TRBV20-1.

This clonotype was seen only once. What it binds is unknown. Unique molecular identifiers were present in the TCR beta cDNA libraries. The T cell input of about 1 to 10 million gave roughly 500,000 cDNA molecules. TCRdb re-derived calls from the PCR reads in MiXCR, one entry per CDR3 protein. Seen here are roughly 600,000 distinct CDR3 sequences, about 40% observed once, and the top ten hold more than 1.5%. The CDR3 has 14 residues. V lost 1 base and J lost 8, with 12 bases in between. Germline V gene data show CDR1 as SEHNR and CDR2 as FQNEAQ (reference sequence). This sequence was found in a girl aged 5 to 17 with multiple sclerosis. This chain connects TRBV7-9 to TRBJ2-1; D is possibly TRBD2 (5 bases). The sequenced sample consisted of blood. The CDR3 sequence is CASSLGLAYDEQFF. The DNA of the CDR3 is TGTGCCAGCAGCTTAGGGCTAGCTTACGATGAGCAGTTCTTC.